A single sample is the source of the 27 T cell receptor beta chains below, sequenced in a study of blood T cell repertoires in COVID-19. Method: immunoSEQ multiplex PCR; TCRdb's copy keeps in-frame clones and lacks some. This repertoire shows about 310,000 clones, roughly 86% found once; its top ten account for roughly 7.1%. Sequencing input: peripheral blood. These TCRs come from a woman aged 45-59 years who had recovered from COVID-19.

The chain has TRBV10-2 and TRBJ2-2; 8 bases match TRBD2. There are 16 residues in the CDR3. With 0 bases clipped from V and 7 bases from J, the junction kept 7 bases outside the gene matches. Germline V gene sequence: CDR1 WSHSY, CDR2 SAAADI. The CDR3 DNA is TGCGCCAGCAGTGAGTCCTTGGCGGGAGGCGGCGGGGAGCTGTTTTTT. This codes for CASSESLAGGGGELFF.

V gene TRBV14 combines with J gene TRBJ2-5; no clear D. V shed 4 bases and J shed 2 bases, with 20 bases lying between them. CDR1 and CDR2 (germline): SGHDN, FVKESK. This CDR3 is built from 17 residues. CDR3 in DNA: TGTGCCAGCAGCCCGCCCCCCACGCTACGAAATCAAGAGACCCAGTACTTC. Protein product: CASSPPPTLRNQETQYF.

The V call is TRBV11-3, the J call TRBJ2-3, with a weak D call TRBD2 (5 bases). This CDR3 is 14 amino acids long. The ends were cut back, 5 bases at V and 2 bases at J, with 11 bases in the middle. Germline CDR1 and CDR2: SGHNT and YENEEA. CDR3 in amino acids: CASSLAGNTDTQYF. CDR3 sequence (DNA): TGTGCCAGCAGCCTGGCCGGGAACACAGATACGCAGTATTTT. Full variable domain (remainder filled in from reference TRBV11-3 and TRBJ2-3): EAGVVQSPRYKIIEKKQPVAFWCNPISGHNTLYWYLQNLGQGPELLIRYENEEAVDDSQLPKDRFSAERLKGVDSTLKIQPAELGDSAVYLCASSLAGNTDTQYFGPGTRLTVL.

V gene TRBV7-2 combines with J gene TRBJ2-7, with TRBD2 as a possible D gene (5 bases). The CDR3 consists of 15 residues. Per the germline V gene, CDR1 is SGHTA and CDR2 is FQGNSA. The V and J ends lost 5 bases and 6 bases respectively, with 20 bases between them. CDR3 loop: CASSPRRTGLSEQYF. The DNA for the CDR3 is TGTGCCAGCAGCCCACGCCGGACTGGGTTAAGCGAGCAGTACTTC.

This clone was found once. The V call is TRBV19, the J call TRBJ1-5; D remains ambiguous. The CDR3 spans 12 residues. The germline V and J ends were trimmed by 8 bases and 0 bases, with 5 bases remaining between them. CDR1 and CDR2 from the germline V gene are LNHDA and SQIVND (reference sequence). CDR3 coding DNA: TGTGCCAGTCAGTATAGCAATCAGCCCCAGCATTTT. This encodes CASQYSNQPQHF. Full variable domain (rest looked up from reference TRBV19 and TRBJ1-5): DGGITQSPKYLFRKEGQNVTLSCEQNLNHDAMYWYRQDPGQGLRLIYYSQIVNDFQKGDIAEGYSVSREKKESFPLTVTSAQKNPTAFYLCASQYSNQPQHFGDGTRLSIL.

The chain joins TRBV5-6 to TRBJ2-1; D might be TRBD2 (6 bases). The CDR3 consists of 15 residues. CDR1 SGHDT and CDR2 YYEEEE come from the germline V gene. V was clipped by 4 bases and J by 4 bases, with 15 bases between them. The CDR3 DNA reads as TGTGCCAGCAGCCCGGAGGTAGCGGAGTACAATGAGCAGTTCTTC. The encoded protein is CASSPEVAEYNEQFF.

The V and J genes are TRBV5-4 and TRBJ2-7; 11 nucleotides align to TRBD2. Germline values: CDR1 SGHNT, CDR2 YYREEE (reference sequence). CDR3 size: 16 residues. J gave up 0 bases and V 0 bases, and 2 bases lay outside the gene matches. The CDR3, as DNA: TGTGCCAGCAGCTTGGGGGGACTAGCGGCCTCCTACGAGCAGTACTTC. Encoded protein: CASSLGGLAASYEQYF. Drawing the rest from reference TRBV5-4 and TRBJ2-7, the complete variable domain is ETGVTQSPTHLIKTRGQQVTLRCSSQSGHNTVSWYQQALGQGPQFIFQYYREEENGRGNFPPRFSGLQFPNYSSELNVNALELDDSALYLCASSLGGLAASYEQYFGPGTRLTVT.

This clone was observed many times. The J gene is TRBJ1-2, the V gene TRBV6-2 or TRBV6-3; TRBD1 matches 9 bases. Germline assignment: CDR1 MNHEY and CDR2 SVGEGT. The V gene end was trimmed by 5 bases and the J gene end by 6 bases; junction bases not matched to a gene: 4. The CDR3 is 13 amino acids. The chain's CDR3 is CASSRGTGHGYTF. In DNA, the CDR3 is TGTGCCAGCAGTCGGGGGACAGGGCATGGCTACACCTTC.

This chain links TRBV15 with TRBJ1-1, with 8 nucleotides matching TRBD1. Germline V lookup: CDR1 LNHNV, CDR2 YYDKDF (reference sequence). This CDR3 is 13 amino acids long. Trimming removed 4 bases from V and 4 bases from J; junction bases left unmatched: 2. CDR3 sequence reads: CATSTDRGTEAFF. In nucleotides, the CDR3 is TGTGCCACCAGCACCGACAGGGGCACTGAAGCTTTCTTT.

This chain joins TRBV15 and TRBJ1-1; D unresolved. CDR3 length: 16 amino acids. V lost 0 bases and J 2 bases, leaving 13 bases between the germline ends. Germline V gene sequence: CDR1 LNHNV, CDR2 YYDKDF (reference sequence). The CDR3 sequence is CATSRDLGVLNTEAFF. CDR3 coding DNA: TGTGCCACCAGCAGAGATCTGGGAGTCCTAAACACTGAAGCTTTCTTT.

The chain carries TRBV9 and TRBJ2-1; TRBD1 agrees at 9 bases. This CDR3 contains 15 residues. In germline, CDR1 is SGDLS, CDR2 YYNGEE. J lost 6 bases, V lost 4 bases, and 8 bases had no gene match. This chain's CDR3 is CASSLGTGLGNEQFF. The CDR3 DNA sequence: TGTGCCAGCAGCCTCGGGACAGGGCTAGGCAATGAGCAGTTCTTC.

This clone was recorded only once. The chain recombines TRBV6-5 with TRBJ2-6; a possible D gene is TRBD1 (5 bases). Germline CDR1 MNHEY, CDR2 SVGAGI. CDR3 length equals 15 residues. The ends were cut back, 4 bases at V and 4 bases at J, with 11 bases in the middle. The CDR3 DNA follows: TGTGCCAGCAGTTTAGGACATCTGGGGGCCAACGTCCTGACTTTC. The encoded protein is CASSLGHLGANVLTF.

A single count supports this clone. The rearrangement uses TRBV28 and TRBJ1-1; TRBD1 aligns across 9 bases. Per germline, CDR1 MDHEN and CDR2 SYDVKM. V lost 7 bases, J lost 2 bases, and 8 bases stayed unmatched. This CDR3 contains 15 residues. The CDR3, as DNA: TGTGCCAGCATCGTTATGGGACAGGGAAACACTGAAGCTTTCTTT. It translates to CASIVMGQGNTEAFF.

This sequence joins TRBV19 and TRBJ2-2; weak D call: TRBD2 (6 bases). The germline gives CDR1 LNHDA, CDR2 SQIVND (reference sequence). V lost 11 bases, J lost 5 bases, and 21 bases lay in between. The CDR3 consists of 15 residues. CDR3 in amino acids: CASSAGHYPTGELFF. The CDR3 DNA is TGTGCCTCTTCCGCGGGGCACTATCCGACCGGGGAGCTGTTTTTT.

V is TRBV7-8 and J is TRBJ2-5; 9 bases map to TRBD1. The CDR3 contains 16 residues. Germline V gene sequence: CDR1 SGHVS, CDR2 FQNEAQ. Germline trimming cut 1 base from V and 3 bases from J; bases unmatched to any gene: 6. This CDR3 reads CASSLGPGQGKETQYF. Here the CDR3 DNA reads TGTGCCAGCAGCTTAGGGCCGGGACAGGGAAAAGAGACCCAGTACTTC. Using reference TRBV7-8 and TRBJ2-5 for the parts outside the CDR3, the full variable domain is GAGVSQSPRYKVAKRGQDVALRCDPISGHVSLFWYQQALGQGPEFLTYFQNEAQLDKSGLPSDRFFAERPEGSVSTLKIQRTQQEDSAVYLCASSLGPGQGKETQYFGPGTRLLVL.

Concerning this clone: One junction end does not reproduce the germline sequence, and a read error may be involved. The chain couples TRBV28 to TRBJ2-7, with 9 bases that match TRBD1. This CDR3 region has 17 residues. From germline, CDR1 is MDHEN and CDR2 SYDVKM. CDR3 in amino acids: CAGSSRRGTGRSYEQYF. The CDR3 DNA reads TGTGCCGGCAGTTCCCGAAGGGGGACAGGGCGGTCCTACGAGCAGTACTTC. The full variable domain, with the rest looked up from reference TRBV28 and TRBJ2-7, is DVKVTQSSRYLVKRTGEKVFLECVQDMDHENMFWYRQDPGLGLRLIYFSYDVKMKEKGDIPEGYSVSREKKERFSLILESASTNQTSMYLCAGSSRRGTGRSYEQYFGPGTRLTVT.

The chain carries TRBV5-4 and TRBJ2-1, with 13 bases that match TRBD2. V trimming: 4 bases; J trimming: 6 bases; junction bases outside the gene matches: 7. CDR1 is SGHNT and CDR2 is YYREEE in the germline V gene (reference sequence). This CDR3 region has 16 residues. The CDR3 region has the DNA TGTGCCAGCAGCCGAGGACTAGCGGGAGAGAGCAATGAGCAGTTCTTC. The encoded protein is CASSRGLAGESNEQFF.

The chain links TRBV30 to TRBJ1-1; D is ambiguous. Between the trimmed V and J ends, which lost 0 bases and 6 bases, there was a span of 11 bases. This CDR3 region has 13 residues. The germline CDR1 and CDR2 sequences are GTSNPN and SVGIG (reference sequence). The CDR3 region has the DNA TGTGCCTGGAGTGTTACGGGGATCCCTGAAGCTTTCTTT. Encoded protein: CAWSVTGIPEAFF. Full variable domain (rest looked up from reference TRBV30 and TRBJ1-1): SQTIHQWPATLVQPVGSPLSLECTVEGTSNPNLYWYRQAAGRGLQLLFYSVGIGQISSEVPQNLSASRPQDRQFILSSKKLLLSDSGFYLCAWSVTGIPEAFFGQGTRLTVV.

CDR3 sequence (DNA): TGTGCCAGTAGTATAAGGTTCGGGACACTGTATTCCACAGATACGCAGTATTTT. As protein: CASSIRFGTLYSTDTQYF. J is TRBJ2-3 and V is TRBV19; tentative D call: TRBD1 (6 bases). Per the germline V gene, CDR1 is LNHDA and CDR2 is SQIVND (reference sequence). The V and J ends lost 2 bases and 2 bases respectively, with 20 bases between them. CDR3 length: 18 residues.

This clone came up a few times. This rearrangement joins TRBV4-2 to TRBJ1-5; D remains ambiguous. CDR1 is LGHNA and CDR2 is YNFKEQ in the germline V gene. The length of the CDR3 is 15 residues. The germline V and J ends were trimmed by 0 bases and 1 base, with 7 bases remaining between them. This chain's CDR3 is CASSQDGQSNQPQHF. DNA for the CDR3: TGTGCCAGCAGCCAAGATGGGCAGAGCAATCAGCCCCAGCATTTT.

The chain links TRBV2 to TRBJ1-2; D is possibly TRBD1 (5 bases). Trimming pared 7 bases from V and 4 bases from J, leaving 16 bases between. The CDR3 is 14 residues long. CDR1 and CDR2 (germline): SNHLY, FYNNEI. DNA of the CDR3: TGTGCCAGCACATTGGGACTCGGACTCTATGGCTACACCTTC. Protein sequence: CASTLGLGLYGYTF.

The rearrangement links TRBV6-5 to TRBJ2-1; tentatively, D is TRBD1 (7 bases). The V end lost 2 bases, the J end lost 2 bases, and 10 bases lay between the germline ends. This CDR3 spans 15 amino acids. Germline V gives CDR1 MNHEY, CDR2 SVGAGI. The CDR3 sequence: CASSYGGGPYNEQFF. Written as DNA, the CDR3 is TGTGCCAGCAGTTACGGAGGGGGCCCCTACAATGAGCAGTTCTTC.

The genes are TRBV19 and TRBJ2-1; 11 bases line up with TRBD1. Per the germline V gene, CDR1 is LNHDA and CDR2 is SQIVND (reference sequence). The CDR3 runs 12 residues. The trim removed 3 bases at V and 16 bases at J, leaving 5 bases unmatched. This CDR3 reads CASSMRDRGIFF. In DNA form, the CDR3 reads TGTGCCAGTAGTATGAGGGACAGGGGGATCTTCTTC.

This chain links TRBV7-8 with TRBJ2-7, with a possible D match to TRBD1 (5 bases). Germline V gene lookup returns CDR1 SGHVS and CDR2 FQNEAQ. Between the trimmed V and J ends, which lost 5 bases and 6 bases, there was a span of 14 bases. CDR3 length: 13 residues. The CDR3 protein is CASSRPTTGEQYF. Written as DNA, the CDR3 is TGTGCCAGCAGCCGACCAACTACAGGCGAGCAGTACTTC. Complete variable domain (other parts from reference TRBV7-8 and TRBJ2-7): GAGVSQSPRYKVAKRGQDVALRCDPISGHVSLFWYQQALGQGPEFLTYFQNEAQLDKSGLPSDRFFAERPEGSVSTLKIQRTQQEDSAVYLCASSRPTTGEQYFGPGTRLTVT.

The chain combines TRBV2 with TRBJ2-7; 12 bases line up with TRBD1. Per germline, CDR1 SNHLY and CDR2 FYNNEI. V gave up 10 bases and J gave up 4 bases; unmatched junction bases: 8. This CDR3 is 14 amino acids long. In DNA, the CDR3 is TGTGCCAAAGCGGCGGGACAGGGGGCTTACGAGCAGTACTTC. Amino acid sequence: CAKAAGQGAYEQYF.

The rearrangement joins TRBV9 to TRBJ1-1; 10 bases fit TRBD1. Germline trimming cut 4 bases from V and 5 bases from J; bases unmatched to any gene: 8. The length of the CDR3 is 15 residues. Germline values: CDR1 SGDLS, CDR2 YYNGEE. DNA of the CDR3: TGTGCCAGCAGCTCCAGACAGGGGGCGGCTACTGAAGCTTTCTTT. Translated: CASSSRQGAATEAFF. Full variable domain (remainder filled in from reference TRBV9 and TRBJ1-1): DSGVTQTPKHLITATGQRVTLRCSPRSGDLSVYWYQQSLDQGLQFLIQYYNGEERAKGNILERFSAQQFPDLHSELNLSSLELGDSALYFCASSSRQGAATEAFFGQGTRLTVV.

This clone was counted a few times. This chain joins TRBV5-1 and TRBJ2-6; a possible D gene is TRBD2 (5 bases). V lost 1 base and J lost 4, with 12 bases in between. The CDR3 spans 16 residues. CDR1 SGHRS and CDR2 YFSETQ come from the germline V gene. The CDR3 is CASSLSSGSGANVLTF. The CDR3 nucleotides are TGCGCCAGCAGCTTGTCTTCGGGATCCGGGGCCAACGTCCTGACTTTC.